The clone carrying this T cell receptor (beta chain) was detected a few times. TCRdb called the RT-PCR reads again in MiXCR, with one record for every CDR3 protein. This table has about 680,000 distinct CDR3 sequences, 14% appearing once. Germline-derived CDR1 and CDR2 are SGDLS and YYNGEE. The CDR3 extends over 14 amino acids. V gave up 2 bases and J gave up 8 bases, with 14 bases separating them. The sequence was obtained from a female donor in good health, serving as a healthy control. The sequenced sample was memory CD4+ T cells from blood. This chain joins TRBV9 and TRBJ1-3; D is possibly TRBD1 (5 bases). The CDR3: CASSVGWGRDTIYF. DNA of the CDR3: TGTGCCAGCAGCGTCGGCTGGGGCCGGGACACCATATATTTT.